The clone carrying this T cell receptor beta chain is a singleton in its sample. The CDR3 contains 18 residues. The J segment lost 0 bases and the V segment lost 2 bases, leaving 11 bases of the junction unmatched. In germline, CDR1 is SGHDT, CDR2 YYEEEE. This specimen comes from a study of blood T cell repertoires in COVID-19. About the research overall: Specimens from acute and convalescent COVID-19 originated in the United States, Italy and Spain. T cells, B-cell-depleted T cells, or PBMCs supplied cDNA or gDNA.

Per the original data handling: Reference gene primer amplification gave nucleated cell count estimates. Generated by immunoSEQ multiplex PCR, the TCRdb table keeps only in-frame clones and is missing some. For V, J and clone size, that table is used; D and trimming come from the DNA. Among roughly 120,000 clones listed, roughly 90% were seen once. This chain connects TRBV5-6 to TRBJ2-3; TRBD2 matches 8 bases. The sequencing sample was made of peripheral blood. The sequence came from a middle-aged man with active COVID-19. CDR3 coding DNA: TGTGCCAGCAGCTTAGGTCCCACTAGCGGCTCTAGCACAGATACGCAGTATTTT. This gives the protein CASSLGPTSGSSTDTQYF.